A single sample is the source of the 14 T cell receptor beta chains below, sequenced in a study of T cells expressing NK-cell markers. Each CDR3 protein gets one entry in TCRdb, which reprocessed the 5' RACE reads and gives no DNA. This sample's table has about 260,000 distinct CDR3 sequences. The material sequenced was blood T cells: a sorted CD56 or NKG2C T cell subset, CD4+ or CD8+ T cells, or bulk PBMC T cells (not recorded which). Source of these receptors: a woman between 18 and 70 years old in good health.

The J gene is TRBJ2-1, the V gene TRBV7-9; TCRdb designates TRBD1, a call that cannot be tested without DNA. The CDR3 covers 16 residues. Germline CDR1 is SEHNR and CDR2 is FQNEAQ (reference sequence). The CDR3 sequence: CASIQRGGGSYNEQFF.

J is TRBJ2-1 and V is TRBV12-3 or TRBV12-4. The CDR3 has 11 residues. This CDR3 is CASSPRDEQFF.

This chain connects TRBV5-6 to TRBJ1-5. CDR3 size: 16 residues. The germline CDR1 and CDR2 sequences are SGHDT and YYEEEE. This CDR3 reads CASSLYGGSSNQPQHF.

The CDR3 reads CASSFFPSYEQYF. The rearrangement links TRBV7-2 to TRBJ2-7. Germline CDR1 is SGHTA and CDR2 is FQGNSA. The CDR3 covers 13 residues.

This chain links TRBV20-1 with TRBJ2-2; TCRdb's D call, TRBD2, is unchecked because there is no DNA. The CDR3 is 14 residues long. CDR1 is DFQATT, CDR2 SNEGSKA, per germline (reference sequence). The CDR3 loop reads CVCSGRVGSGELFF.

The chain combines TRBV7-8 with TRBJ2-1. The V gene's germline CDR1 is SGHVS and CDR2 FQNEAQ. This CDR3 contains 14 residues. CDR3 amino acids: CASSSSRSYNEQFF.

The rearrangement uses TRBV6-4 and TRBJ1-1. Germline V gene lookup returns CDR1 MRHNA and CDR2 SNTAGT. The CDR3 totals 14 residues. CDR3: CASSSGVPNTEAFF.

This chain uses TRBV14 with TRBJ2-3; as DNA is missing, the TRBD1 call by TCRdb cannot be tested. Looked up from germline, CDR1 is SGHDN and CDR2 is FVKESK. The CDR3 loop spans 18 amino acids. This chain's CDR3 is CASSHPGGRISRTDTQYF.

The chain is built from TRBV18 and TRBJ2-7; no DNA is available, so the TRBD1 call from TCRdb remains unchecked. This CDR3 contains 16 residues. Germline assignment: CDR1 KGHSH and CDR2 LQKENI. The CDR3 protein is CASSPPGGGKTYEQYF.

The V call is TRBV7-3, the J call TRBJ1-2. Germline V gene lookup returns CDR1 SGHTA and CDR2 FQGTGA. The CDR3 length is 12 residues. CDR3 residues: CASSLFPTGYTF.

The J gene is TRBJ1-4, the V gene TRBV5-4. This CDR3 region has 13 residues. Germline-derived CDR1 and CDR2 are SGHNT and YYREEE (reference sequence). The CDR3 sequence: CASSLPGVEKLFF.

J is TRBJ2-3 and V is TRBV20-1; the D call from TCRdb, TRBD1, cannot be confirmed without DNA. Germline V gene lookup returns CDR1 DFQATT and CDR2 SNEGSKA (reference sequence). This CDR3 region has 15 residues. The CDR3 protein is CSPLNGQVDTDTQYF.

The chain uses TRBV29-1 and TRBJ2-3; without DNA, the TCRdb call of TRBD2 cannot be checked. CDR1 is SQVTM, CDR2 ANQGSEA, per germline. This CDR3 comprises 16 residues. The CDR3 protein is CSVGTPGRDSTDTQYF.

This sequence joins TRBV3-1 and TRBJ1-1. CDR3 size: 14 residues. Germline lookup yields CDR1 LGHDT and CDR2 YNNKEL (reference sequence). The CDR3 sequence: CASSGRSRDTEAFF.